Listed below are T cell receptor beta chains from one sample, sequenced in a study of blood T cell repertoires in COVID-19. Assay: immunoSEQ multiplex PCR; the TCRdb copy retains only in-frame clones and omits some. The table lists just over 650,000 clones, over 80% of them singletons. The sample consisted of peripheral blood. The receptors come from a woman younger than 35 with acute or convalescent COVID-19. The CDR3 runs from the conserved cysteine through the conserved F or W. D genes are given only for firm matches. Some rows have no size entry. The others give once, few or many, or a class for an expanded clone.

TRBJ2-1 | TRBV25-1 | - | 11 | - | TGTGCCAGCAGTGAACGCAGGGAGCAGTTCTTC | CASSERREQFF
TRBJ1-2 | TRBV7-8 | - | 13 | - | TGTGCCAGCAGCTTAGGCAGGGGCTATGGCTACACCTTC | CASSLGRGYGYTF
TRBJ1-6 | TRBV2 | TRBD1 | 14 | - | TGTGCCAGCAGTCCGGGACAGGGACACTCACCCCTCCACTTT | CASSPGQGHSPLHF
TRBJ1-2 | TRBV14 | - | 17 | few | TGTGCCAGCAGCCAAGATGCCCCGGTGAAGGGTTCAGGGGGCTACACCTTC | CASSQDAPVKGSGGYTF
TRBJ1-1 | TRBV7-9 | - | 15 | once | TGTGCCAGCAGCTTAGGGCTACCGGGGAACACTGAAGCTTTCTTT | CASSLGLPGNTEAFF
TRBJ1-1 | TRBV13 | TRBD1 | 16 | - | TGTGCCAGCAGCTCACCAAGGGACAGGGCGAACACTGAAGCTTTCTTT | CASSSPRDRANTEAFF
TRBJ2-7 | TRBV6-1 | - | 15 | - | TGTGCCAGCAGTGAATTTCAGATTTCGCTCTACGAGCAGTACTTC | CASSEFQISLYEQYF
TRBJ2-1 | TRBV7-9 | - | 15 | - | TGTGCCAGCAGCTTAGACAGTCGCTTAAACAATGAGCAGTTCTTC | CASSLDSRLNNEQFF
TRBJ1-5 | TRBV2 | TRBD1 | 16 | - | TGTGCCAGCAGGGGCACTAACAGGGGACATAATCAGCCCCAGCATTTT | CASRGTNRGHNQPQHF
TRBJ2-2 | TRBV6-5 | - | 16 | - | TGTGCCAGCAGTTACTCCCGGACAGCGGACACCGGGGAGCTGTTTTTT | CASSYSRTADTGELFF
TRBJ1-5 | TRBV6-4 | TRBD1 | 19 | - | TGTGCCAGGAGAGAAGACAGGGCTCCCCCCCCGCGGTGCTCGGGACCCCAGCATTTT | CARREDRAPPPRCSGPQHF
TRBJ1-3 | TRBV27 | TRBD1 | 18 | - | TGTGCCAGCAGCCCCGGCGGGACAGGGATTGTACCTGGAAACACCATATATTTT | CASSPGGTGIVPGNTIYF
TRBJ1-1 | TRBV4-1 | - | 14 | - | TGCGCCAGCAGCCAGGACTCCACTAACACTGAAGCTTTCTTT | CASSQDSTNTEAFF
TRBJ1-6 | TRBV11-2 | - | 15 | few | TGTGCCAGCAGGGTCCCCGGGGTCGGTGGTTCACCCCTCCACTTT | CASRVPGVGGSPLHF
TRBJ1-2 | TRBV7-9 | - | 19 | - | TGTGCCAGCAGCGCCAAAGATGTCGTTATATCAGGGGTTTCTTTTGGCTACACCTTC | CASSAKDVVISGVSFGYTF
TRBJ1-2 | TRBV14 | - | 14 | once | TGTGCCAGCAGCCCATATACAGGGACATATGGCTACACCTTC | CASSPYTGTYGYTF
TRBJ2-3 | TRBV9 | TRBD2 | 14 | - | TGTGCCAGCAGCGTCGGCGGGGGGGCAGATACGCAGTATTTT | CASSVGGGADTQYF
TRBJ1-1 | TRBV4-3 | TRBD1 | 16 | once | TGCGCCAGCAGCCAAGATCCAGACAGGGAGAACACTGAAGCTTTCTTT | CASSQDPDRENTEAFF
TRBJ1-6 | TRBV7-2 | - | 16 | - | TGTGCCAGCAGCCCCCCAGGCGGGAACGGGAATTCACCCCTCCACTTT | CASSPPGGNGNSPLHF
TRBJ1-1 | TRBV7-6 | - | 15 | - | TGTGCCAGCAGCTTAGGCGCAGGGGTAAGCACTGAAGCTTTCTTT | CASSLGAGVSTEAFF
TRBJ1-2 | TRBV5-1 | - | 13 | - | TGCGCCAGCAGCTTGGAACCTACCTATGGCTACACCTTC | CASSLEPTYGYTF
TRBJ2-3 | TRBV11-3 | - | 15 | - | TGTGCCAGCAGCTTAGGGAAACGGGTTACAGATACGCAGTATTTT | CASSLGKRVTDTQYF
TRBJ1-5 | TRBV3-1/TRBV3-2 | - | 15 | - | TGTGCCAGCAGCCAAGATCTCAGGAGCAATCAGCCCCAGCATTTT | CASSQDLRSNQPQHF
TRBJ1-1 | TRBV24-1 | TRBD1 | 18 | once | TGTGCCACCAGTGACTCAGCAAGCCCGGGACAGTTGAACACTGAAGCTTTCTTT | CATSDSASPGQLNTEAFF
TRBJ1-4 | TRBV30 | - | 12 | - | TGTGCCTGGAGTGTAGCCGCTAGAGGGCTGTTTTTT | CAWSVAARGLFF
TRBJ1-2 | TRBV7-9 | - | 15 | - | TGTGCCAGCAGCCTCCCCCTGGGGGGTAGCTATGGCTACACCTTC | CASSLPLGGSYGYTF
TRBJ1-1 | TRBV7-9 | TRBD1 | 14 | - | TGTGCCAGCAGCTCGACAGGGGAGTACACTGAAGCTTTCTTT | CASSSTGEYTEAFF
TRBJ2-3 | TRBV5-1 | - | 13 | - | TGCGCCAGCAGCTTGGGTCAGGCAGATACGCAGTATTTT | CASSLGQADTQYF
TRBJ2-2 | TRBV7-9 | - | 15 | - | TGTGCCAGCAGCTCTACTGCGACAGTCACCGGGGAGCTGTTTTTT | CASSSTATVTGELFF
TRBJ2-2 | TRBV6-4 | TRBD1 | 15 | - | TGTGCCAGCAGTGACGGGACAGCGAACACCGGGGAGCTGTTTTTT | CASSDGTANTGELFF
TRBJ1-2 | TRBV10-3 | - | 14 | - | TGTGCCATCAGTGAGTCGAGGAGGGTAGATGGCTACACCTTC | CAISESRRVDGYTF
TRBJ1-1 | TRBV3-1/TRBV3-2 | TRBD1 | 14 | once | TGTGCCAGCAGCCAAGAGACAGGGGGCACTGAAGCTTTCTTT | CASSQETGGTEAFF
TRBJ1-1 | TRBV5-5 | TRBD1 | 20 | once | TGTGCCAGCAGCTCCCTCTTCCATACCGGGACAGGGCATACGGGCACTGAAGCTTTCTTT | CASSSLFHTGTGHTGTEAFF
TRBJ1-5 | TRBV4-3 | - | 13 | - | TGCGCCAGCAGCCTTTCGGGGGGGCAGCCCCAGCATTTT | CASSLSGGQPQHF
TRBJ1-1 | TRBV3-1/TRBV3-2 | TRBD1 | 15 | - | TGTGCCAGCAGCCAGAAGGACAGGGGGCACACTGAAGCTTTCTTT | CASSQKDRGHTEAFF
TRBJ1-2 | TRBV7-6 | - | 16 | - | TGTGCCAGCAGCTTATTCGCGAAAGATGCCAACTATGGCTACACCTTC | CASSLFAKDANYGYTF
TRBJ1-6 | TRBV15 | - | 15 | - | TGTGCCACCAGCAGAGAACGACAGAGAAATTCACCCCTCCACTTT | CATSRERQRNSPLHF
TRBJ1-1 | TRBV30 | - | 16 | - | TGTGCCTGGAGCCTCTCTCGAGGGATGTTGGTTACTGAAGCTTTCTTT | CAWSLSRGMLVTEAFF
TRBJ1-4 | TRBV5-5 | - | 14 | once | TGTGCCAGCAGCTTGGGCAGATCTAATGAAAAACTGTTTTTT | CASSLGRSNEKLFF
TRBJ1-1 | TRBV9 | - | 14 | - | TGTGCCAGCAGCCCTTCCCCCGTGAACACTGAAGCTTTCTTT | CASSPSPVNTEAFF
TRBJ2-7 | TRBV7-9 | - | 13 | - | TGTGCCAGCAGTCCCCCGGGGGTTTACGAGCAGTACTTC | CASSPPGVYEQYF
TRBJ1-1 | TRBV6-2/TRBV6-3 | TRBD1 | 14 | many | TGTGCCAGCAGTACAGGGGGCGGTGGGACTGAAGCTTTCTTT | CASSTGGGGTEAFF
TRBJ1-5 | TRBV27 | - | 13 | - | TGTGCCAGCAGTGCGAGGACACCGATACCCCAGCATTTT | CASSARTPIPQHF
TRBJ2-7 | TRBV5-1 | TRBD1 | 14 | - | TGCGCCAGCAGCTCAGGGACAGGGGGCTACGAGCAGTACTTC | CASSSGTGGYEQYF
TRBJ1-1 | TRBV10-3 | TRBD1 | 16 | - | TGTGCCATCAGCGATACTGAGAAGACAGGGGTCCCTGAAGCTTTCTTT | CAISDTEKTGVPEAFF
TRBJ1-2 | TRBV19 | TRBD1 | 17 | - | TGTGCCAGTAGTATAGCCTCCCGTGGGACAGGGTTGCGAGGCTACACCTTC | CASSIASRGTGLRGYTF
TRBJ2-2 | TRBV21-1 | - | 16 | - | TGTGCCAGCAGCCCGTCCGACAGGCTCGTCACCGGGGAGCTGTTTTTT | CASSPSDRLVTGELFF
TRBJ2-7 | TRBV7-9 | - | 11 | - | TGTGCCAGCAGCTTAAGCCTCGAGCAGTACTTC | CASSLSLEQYF
TRBJ2-7 | TRBV10-2 | TRBD2 | 16 | - | TGCGCCAGCAGGGTAATCGACGGGAGGAGCTCCTACGAGCAGTACTTC | CASRVIDGRSSYEQYF
TRBJ2-3 | TRBV29-1 | TRBD1 | 12 | - | TGCAGCGTAGGACAGGGGACAGATACGCAGTATTTT | CSVGQGTDTQYF
TRBJ1-1 | TRBV7-9 | - | 13 | - | TGTGCCAGCAGCGAATACTTGAACACTGAAGCTTTCTTT | CASSEYLNTEAFF
TRBJ2-7 | TRBV4-1 | - | 14 | few | TGCGCCAGCAGCCCAAGATACACCTCCTACGAGCAGTACTTC | CASSPRYTSYEQYF
TRBJ1-1 | TRBV9 | - | 13 | - | TGTGCCAGCAGCGTAGGAACAGCAGATCTAGCTTTCTTT | CASSVGTADLAFF
TRBJ2-1 | TRBV2 | - | 13 | once | TGTGCCACGTACAGGGTTTCTGCCAATGAGCAATTCTTC | CATYRVSANEQFF
TRBJ1-1 | TRBV19 | - | 14 | - | TGTGCCAGTAGCTTTCAGGGTTGGAAAACTGAAGCTTTCTTT | CASSFQGWKTEAFF
TRBJ1-1 | TRBV19 | TRBD1 | 15 | - | TGTGCCAGTAGTACAGACAGGGGGCGAGGGACTGAAGCTTTCTTT | CASSTDRGRGTEAFF
TRBJ1-1 | TRBV5-4 | - | 13 | - | TGTGCCAGCAGCTTCGAGGGGGGGGCTGAAGCTTTCTTT | CASSFEGGAEAFF
TRBJ2-3 | TRBV7-2 | - | 15 | - | TGTGCCAGCAGCTTCGACAGGACCAGCACAGATACGCAGTATTTT | CASSFDRTSTDTQYF
TRBJ1-6 | TRBV5-1 | - | 16 | - | TGCGCCAGCAGCCCGACACCCCGGGAGCCTACTTCACCCCTCCACTTT | CASSPTPREPTSPLHF
TRBJ1-1 | TRBV13 | - | 12 | - | TGTGCCAGCAGCTCTACGAACACTGAAGCTTTCTTT | CASSSTNTEAFF